This T cell receptor (beta chain) was obtained from a study of T cells in Graves' hyperthyroidism and ophthalmopathy. Study-wide background: The authors collected peripheral blood at initial diagnosis, before any treatment. Whole-study results and caveats: Most expanded thyroid clonotypes above 0.001 also appeared in blood.

Regions amplified from RNA transcripts were the TCR beta CDR3 regions. The HTBI primer set drove a first-round RT-PCR of the TCR CDR3. TCRdb ran MiXCR on the multiplex PCR reads and lists one entry per CDR3 protein. This sample yields roughly 500,000 distinct CDR3 sequences, of which roughly a quarter are seen a single time; approximately 10% belongs to the top ten. This clonotype was seen at least ten times. Its matching antigen is unknown. The CDR3 sequence is 16 residues long. Germline CDR1 is DFQATT and CDR2 is SNEGSKA (reference sequence). V lost 0 bases, J lost 3 bases, and 10 bases stayed unmatched. The study based diagnoses on clinical symptoms, serum thyroxine and TRAb, thyroid ultrasound and orbital computed tomography. Extraction of PBMCs used around 9.6 ml of fresh peripheral blood.

The rearrangement links TRBV20-1 to TRBJ1-1; 7 bases are a match to TRBD1. The sample comprised blood. This TCR came from a woman in her 30s with Graves' ophthalmopathy. The CDR3 nucleotides read TGCAGTGCTAGAGAACCCAACAGGGGCGGGGACACTGAAGCTTTCTTT. Amino acid sequence: CSAREPNRGGDTEAFF.